Listed below are T cell receptor beta chains from one sample, sequenced in a study of shared clonotypes between healthy human individuals. TCRdb keeps only in-frame clones here, not all; method: immunoSEQ multiplex PCR. The table records roughly 76,000 clones, about 63% of them present only once. What was sequenced was memory CD8+ T cells sorted from blood. These receptors came from a man aged 30-40 years in good health. The conserved cysteine and the conserved F or W are not part of the CDR3 here. Fields, in order: clone size, V gene, CDR3 protein. Only part of the rows carry a size: once, few, many, or a class if the clone is expanded.

size: .; V: TRBV19; CDR3: ASSPGRIASTDTQY
size: .; V: TRBV7-9; CDR3: ASSLAGVYGPGVLF
size: .; V: TRBV11-2; CDR3: ASSLEGVAGGSSYNEQF
size: .; V: TRBV11-3; CDR3: ASSDYLTGELF
size: once; V: TRBV7-7; CDR3: ASSRVAGDEQY
size: .; V: TRBV20-1; CDR3: SATGTGGYT
size: .; V: TRBV5-1; CDR3: ASSLTPRANEKLF
size: .; V: TRBV27; CDR3: ASSFGNEQF
size: .; V: TRBV28; CDR3: ASSLSRDYGYT
size: .; V: TRBV28; CDR3: ASWNRANEQF
size: .; V: TRBV7-9; CDR3: ASSEGQGMSEQY